One T cell receptor (beta chain) is described in this entry. Its specificity is unknown. CDR3 length: 14 residues. Per germline, CDR1 KGHDR and CDR2 SFDVKD. V dropped 6 bases and J dropped 8; count of bases not matched to a gene: 6. Oncomine TCR Beta short-read sequencing was applied to DNA from cultured CD4+ T cells. Someone extracted genomic DNA from cultured CD4+ T cells. In TCRdb, the PCR reads were re-called with MiXCR into one record per CDR3 protein. The sample lists 13,000 to 15,000 distinct CDR3 sequences; roughly 60% were seen once. The data derive from a study of vaccination and CD4 T cells after COVID-19. Study at large: Overlapping SARS-CoV-2, HCoV-NL63, HCoV-OC43 and HCoV-229E spike peptides were used to stimulate cells.

Sample treatment: approximately 9-day PBMC culture with coronavirus spike peptide pools or control peptides (ViraFEST assay). Findings of the study overall: Within the convalescent patients, a median around 90% of the SARS-CoV-2-reactive clones were ones that appeared only post-vaccination.

This TCR derives from a human donor who had recovered from COVID-19. Sequences were obtained from CD4+ T cells from blood, cultured in vitro. The chain carries TRBV24-1 and TRBJ2-1; TRBD2 agrees at 10 bases. CDR3 sequence reads: CATSKASGSDEQFF. The CDR3 DNA reads as TGTGCCACCAGTAAGGCTAGCGGGAGTGATGAGCAGTTCTTC.